Listed here are 6 T cell receptor beta chains from one sample, sequenced in a study of T cell responses to AZD1222 COVID-19 vaccine. The repertoire was sequenced with immunoSEQ multiplex PCR; TCRdb's copy has only in-frame clones and lacks some. The sample lists 150,000 or so clones, roughly nine tenths seen once, with 1.5% to 2% in the top ten. The sequences come from peripheral blood, collected on day 0 of AZD1222 vaccination. These receptors were obtained from an adult in good health.

This clone has more than one count but fewer than ten. The chain has TRBV3-1 (or the pseudogene TRBV3-2) and TRBJ1-1, with 8 bases identical to TRBD1. CDR1 LGHDT and CDR2 YNNKEL come from the germline V gene (reference sequence). This CDR3 comprises 16 residues. V gave up 4 bases and J gave up 0 bases; unmatched junction bases: 7. This chain's CDR3 is CASSPGQGGMNTEAFF. The DNA for the CDR3 is TGTGCCAGCAGCCCAGGACAGGGAGGCATGAACACTGAAGCTTTCTTT.

The chain employs TRBV5-1 and TRBJ2-7; 11 bases agree with TRBD2. The CDR3 covers 16 residues. The ends lost 1 base at V and 6 bases at J; junction bases unmatched: 9. The germline CDR1 and CDR2 sequences are SGHRS and YFSETQ. CDR3 loop: CASSLYSSGRRVEQYF. In DNA, the CDR3 is TGCGCCAGCAGCTTGTACTCTAGCGGGAGGAGGGTCGAGCAGTACTTC.

V usage is TRBV28 and J usage is TRBJ2-2; 7 positions agree with TRBD2. V lost 7 bases and J lost 3; bases outside the gene matches: 11. Germline V lookup: CDR1 MDHEN, CDR2 SYDVKM. The CDR3 loop spans 16 amino acids. CDR3 bases: TGTGCCAGCATAATAGGAGCGGGATGGGACACCGGGGAGCTGTTTTTT. It yields the protein CASIIGAGWDTGELFF.

The rearrangement links TRBV24-1 to TRBJ1-1; no firm D call. Germline V gene lookup returns CDR1 KGHDR and CDR2 SFDVKD. The V gene lost 5 bases and the J gene lost 1 base, with 7 bases spanning the gap. There are 13 residues in the CDR3. CDR3 loop: CATSGTRNTEAFF. The CDR3 DNA follows: TGTGCCACCAGTGGGACCCGGAACACTGAAGCTTTCTTT.

The genes are TRBV5-1 and TRBJ2-5; 7 nucleotides agree with TRBD2. Germline CDR1 and CDR2: SGHRS and YFSETQ. The CDR3 contains 12 residues. V lost 4 bases to trimming and J lost 5 bases; unmatched junction nucleotides: 2. The CDR3: CASSPGGETQYF. CDR3 nucleotide sequence: TGCGCCAGCAGCCCCGGGGGGGAGACCCAGTACTTC.

The count of this clone is one. This sequence joins TRBV24-1 and TRBJ1-5, with D maybe TRBD1 (6 bases). Between the trimmed V and J ends, which lost 3 bases and 6 bases, there was a span of 11 bases. This CDR3 has 14 residues. Germline V CDR1 and CDR2: KGHDR, SFDVKD. CDR3 DNA sequence: TGTGCCACCAGTGATGGGGGGCCCGCTCAGCCCCAGCATTTT. Residues: CATSDGGPAQPQHF.